What follows are 5 T cell receptor beta chains derived from one specimen sequenced in a study of cytomegalovirus exposure and HLA in healthy donors. Amplification used 60 Vbeta primers and 13 Jbeta primers. TCRdb's table, derived via immunoSEQ multiplex PCR, lists solely in-frame clones and lacks some. The table includes some 190,000 clones, 75% to 85% detected once. The sample consisted of PBMCs. These TCRs come from a woman aged 25 to 39 in good health and CMV-seropositive.

The chain couples TRBV9 to TRBJ2-3; TRBD2 might be the D (5 bases). The CDR3 has 13 amino acids. V shed 2 bases and J shed 4 bases, with 8 bases lying between them. From germline, CDR1 is SGDLS and CDR2 YYNGEE. The CDR3 loop reads CASSVGVSDTQYF. CDR3 DNA sequence: TGTGCCAGCAGCGTCGGGGTTTCAGATACGCAGTATTTT.

This clone was counted between two and nine times. This chain connects TRBV9 to TRBJ1-5; possible D gene TRBD1, 6 bases. Germline values: CDR1 SGDLS, CDR2 YYNGEE. The CDR3 length is 12 residues. Trimming left V 4 bases short and J 4 bases short, with 6 bases between. DNA for the CDR3: TGTGCCAGCAGCCAGGGGAATCAGCCCCAGCATTTT. It specifies CASSQGNQPQHF. Full variable domain (outside the CDR3, taken from reference TRBV9 and TRBJ1-5): DSGVTQTPKHLITATGQRVTLRCSPRSGDLSVYWYQQSLDQGLQFLIQYYNGEERAKGNILERFSAQQFPDLHSELNLSSLELGDSALYFCASSQGNQPQHFGDGTRLSIL.

The chain is built from TRBV14 and TRBJ2-1; 12 positions agree with TRBD2. V lost 4 bases and J lost 7; bases outside the gene matches: 8. Germline V gene lookup returns CDR1 SGHDN and CDR2 FVKESK. The CDR3 spans 16 residues. The CDR3 loop is CASSPPLAGGPNEQFF. DNA of the CDR3: TGTGCCAGCAGCCCTCCCCTAGCGGGGGGGCCGAATGAGCAGTTCTTC. Supplemented by reference TRBV14 and TRBJ2-1, the full variable domain reads EAGVTQFPSHSVIEKGQTVTLRCDPISGHDNLYWYRRVMGKEIKFLLHFVKESKQDESGMPNNRFLAERTGGTYSTLKVQPAELEDSGVYFCASSPPLAGGPNEQFFGPGTRLTVL.

J is TRBJ2-2 and V is TRBV28; no clear D. Germline assignment: CDR1 MDHEN and CDR2 SYDVKM. CDR3 length: 14 amino acids. V lost 3 bases and J lost 3, with 8 bases in between. The CDR3 region has the DNA TGTGCCAGCAGTTTTAAATCTGACACCGGGGAGCTGTTTTTT. This sequence encodes CASSFKSDTGELFF.

The V call is TRBV5-1, the J call TRBJ2-5; 10 bases align to TRBD2. Germline V CDR1 and CDR2: SGHRS, YFSETQ. J lost 4 bases, V lost 0 bases, and 3 bases had no gene match. The CDR3 contains 15 residues. The CDR3 here is CASSLGASGGETQYF. CDR3 DNA: TGCGCCAGCAGCTTGGGTGCTAGCGGGGGAGAGACCCAGTACTTC.